A selection of T cell receptor beta chains follows, all from one sample in a study of blood T cell repertoires in COVID-19. The protocol was immunoSEQ multiplex PCR, while the TCRdb copy is restricted to in-frame clones and leaves out a portion. The sample consists of roughly 200,000 clones, roughly 86% of them appearing once. Sequencing used peripheral blood. Every receptor here comes from a man between 18 and 29 years old with active or convalescent COVID-19. The CDR3 runs from the conserved cysteine through the conserved F or W. The D gene is left open where the match is weak. Some rows have no size entry. The others give once, few or many, or a class for an expanded clone.

>TRBV7-2|few|TRBJ2-5|15|TRBD1
TGTGCCAGCAGCTCGCCGGGACAGGGGCGAGAGACCCAGTACTTC
CASSSPGQGRETQYF
>TRBV10-2|NA|TRBJ2-3|16|NA
TGCGCCAGCAGTCCCCCCAGCGGATCTAGCACAGATACGCAGTATTTT
CASSPPSGSSTDTQYF
>TRBV19|many|TRBJ2-2|19|TRBD2
TGTGCCAGTAGTATTTATCTTAGTAGCGGGAGGATTGGAACCGGGGAGCTGTTTTTT
CASSIYLSSGRIGTGELFF
>TRBV6-1|NA|TRBJ1-4|13|NA
TGTGCCAGCAGTGAAGCGCGGGTTGAAAAACTGTTTTTT
CASSEARVEKLFF
>TRBV19|few|TRBJ1-5|17|TRBD1
TGTGCCAGTCGCCAACTCAAGGGACAGATAATAGATCAGCCCCAGCATTTT
CASRQLKGQIIDQPQHF
>TRBV4-1|NA|TRBJ2-7|13|NA
TGCGCCAGCAGCCAATTAATCTCCTACGAGCAGTACTTC
CASSQLISYEQYF
>TRBV7-9|NA|TRBJ1-1|16|NA
TGTGCCAGCAGCTTATTTAGGGGAATTAAGTTGTCTGAAGCTTTCTTT
CASSLFRGIKLSEAFF
>TRBV6-5|NA|TRBJ2-7|14|TRBD1
TGTGCCAGCAGTTACCGGTACAGGGGTGGCGAGCAGTACTTC
CASSYRYRGGEQYF
>TRBV24-1|NA|TRBJ2-7|18|NA
TGTGCCACCAGTGATTTCCTCACCCCTACGGGAGTCTCCTACGAGCAGTACTTC
CATSDFLTPTGVSYEQYF
>TRBV6-2/TRBV6-3|once|TRBJ1-2|15|NA
TGTGCCAGCAGTTCTCAGGTTGTGGAGGGGCTCGGCTACACCTTC
CASSSQVVEGLGYTF
>TRBV7-8|NA|TRBJ2-2|15|TRBD1
TGTGCCAGCAGAGCCGGGACAGGACCCACCGGGGAGCTGTTTTTT
CASRAGTGPTGELFF
>TRBV15|NA|TRBJ1-3|15|NA
TGTGCCACCAGCAGAGGGCCATCCTCTGGAAACACCATATATTTT
CATSRGPSSGNTIYF
>TRBV19|NA|TRBJ1-5|12|NA
TGTGCCAGTAGCCCACTCAATCAGCCCCAGCATTTT
CASSPLNQPQHF
>TRBV29-1|NA|TRBJ1-2|15|TRBD1
TGCAGCGTTGAAGATGTGCACAGGGGGGCCTATGGCTACACCTTC
CSVEDVHRGAYGYTF
>TRBV9|NA|TRBJ2-3|16|TRBD1
TGTGCCAGCAGCGTAGGGACAGGGGTTAGCACAGATACGCAGTATTTT
CASSVGTGVSTDTQYF
>TRBV6-2/TRBV6-3|NA|TRBJ2-1|17|TRBD2
TGTGCCAGCAGTTCCCTGACTAGCGGGAGAAGTCACGATGAGCAGTTCTTC
CASSSLTSGRSHDEQFF
>TRBV6-5|NA|TRBJ1-5|14|NA
TGTGCCAGCAGCGGGACACCGAGCAATCAGCCCCAGCATTTT
CASSGTPSNQPQHF
>TRBV7-3|few|TRBJ2-1|16|TRBD2
TGTGCCAGCAGCCCCGGCGGGGGGGAAGCGGGATTAGAGCAGTTCTTC
CASSPGGGEAGLEQFF
>TRBV29-1|NA|TRBJ2-3|15|NA
TGCAGCGTTGAAGAGACCGGGGGTGGCACAGATACGCAGTATTTT
CSVEETGGGTDTQYF
>TRBV4-1|NA|TRBJ2-7|15|NA
TGCGCCAGCAGCCAAGAGGGCCAGAAAAGATACGAGCAGTACTTC
CASSQEGQKRYEQYF
>TRBV19|NA|TRBJ2-5|13|NA
TGTGCCAGTAGTATAGGCAGGGAAGGGACCCAGTACTTC
CASSIGREGTQYF
>TRBV5-4|NA|TRBJ1-4|15|NA
TGTGCCAGCAGCCTGATCGAGGGGGTTAATGAAAAACTGTTTTTT
CASSLIEGVNEKLFF
>TRBV9|once|TRBJ1-2|15|TRBD1
TGTGCCAGCAGCGGCACCGGGACAGGGGGCGGGGGCTACACCTTC
CASSGTGTGGGGYTF
>TRBV7-8|NA|TRBJ1-5|15|TRBD1
TGTGCCAGCAGCGTATGGACAGGGAGCAATCAGCCCCAGCATTTT
CASSVWTGSNQPQHF
>TRBV5-1|NA|TRBJ2-5|11|NA
TGCGCCAGCAGCGAGGTGGAGACCCAGTACTTC
CASSEVETQYF
>TRBV10-2|NA|TRBJ2-2|14|TRBD2
TGCGCCAGCGCAACAGCGGGAGGCCCCGGGGAGCTGTTTTTT
CASATAGGPGELFF
>TRBV19|NA|TRBJ2-2|16|NA
TGTGCCAGTAGTATCAGGGGGGCGGGGCGGACCGGGGAGCTGTTTTTT
CASSIRGAGRTGELFF
>TRBV3-1/TRBV3-2|NA|TRBJ2-7|15|TRBD2
TGTGCCAGCAGCCAAGATCTGGGGGGGAGGTACGAGCAGTACTTC
CASSQDLGGRYEQYF
>TRBV6-2/TRBV6-3|NA|TRBJ2-6|17|TRBD2
TGTGCCAGCAGTGGGACTAGCGGGAGGTCTGGGGCCAACGTCCTGACTTTC
CASSGTSGRSGANVLTF
>TRBV2|once|TRBJ2-5|16|TRBD2
TGTGCCAGCAGTCGTGAGAGGCTAGCGGGAGAAGAGACCCAGTACTTC
CASSRERLAGEETQYF
>TRBV7-8|NA|TRBJ1-4|20|TRBD1
TGTGCCAGCAGCTTAGCGGGGGCGGGACAGGGGATAATTCTTAACGAAAAACTGTTTTTT
CASSLAGAGQGIILNEKLFF
>TRBV18|NA|TRBJ2-5|16|TRBD2
TGTGCCAGCTCACCACCGAGCGGGAGGCCCCAAGAGACCCAGTACTTC
CASSPPSGRPQETQYF
>TRBV19|NA|TRBJ2-5|13|NA
TGTGCCAGTAGTACGGGGATTAAAGAGACCCAGTACTTC
CASSTGIKETQYF
>TRBV9|NA|TRBJ2-1|18|NA
TGTGCCAGCAGCGTCGAACCTATAGCGAGGAGCTCCTACAATGAGCAGTTCTTC
CASSVEPIARSSYNEQFF
>TRBV7-9|few|TRBJ1-2|13|TRBD1
TGTGCCAGCAGCTGGGACAGGGGGCAGGACTACACCTTC
CASSWDRGQDYTF
>TRBV6-5|NA|TRBJ2-1|15|TRBD2
TGTGCCAGCAGTTGGACTAGCGGGATAAATGATGAGCAGTTCTTC
CASSWTSGINDEQFF
>TRBV24-1|NA|TRBJ1-1|14|TRBD1
TGTGCCACCACCCGGGACAGTCGATTTACTGAAGCTTTCTTT
CATTRDSRFTEAFF
>TRBV19|NA|TRBJ2-1|14|TRBD2
TGTGCCAGTAGTAGGACTAGCGGGAGGAATGAGCAGTTCTTC
CASSRTSGRNEQFF
>TRBV3-1/TRBV3-2|NA|TRBJ1-3|13|NA
TGTGCCAGCAGCCAAGATTCAGGAAACACCATATATTTT
CASSQDSGNTIYF
>TRBV12-3/TRBV12-4|NA|TRBJ1-2|13|TRBD1
TGTGCCAGCAGTCAACAGGGGGCCTATGGCTACACCTTC
CASSQQGAYGYTF
>TRBV7-9|NA|TRBJ2-3|15|NA
TGTGCCAGCAGCTTGGGGCTAGTTGTCTCAGATACGCAGTATTTT
CASSLGLVVSDTQYF
>TRBV15|NA|TRBJ2-3|15|TRBD2
TGTGCCACCAGCGGGAGGGCTTTAGGCACAGATACGCAGTATTTT
CATSGRALGTDTQYF
>TRBV5-5|once|TRBJ1-4|14|TRBD1
TGTGCCAGCAGCTTACGGACAGGGAATGAAAAACTGTTTTTT
CASSLRTGNEKLFF
>TRBV7-2|NA|TRBJ2-3|13|NA
TGTGCCAGCAGCTTAGGCCTGAGAGATACGCAGTATTTT
CASSLGLRDTQYF
>TRBV9|NA|TRBJ2-5|15|TRBD2
TGTGCCAGCAGCGGTGGACTAGCGGAACAAGAGACCCAGTACTTC
CASSGGLAEQETQYF